The 3 T cell receptor beta chains presented below share a single source sample, sequenced in a study of T cell responses to AZD1222 COVID-19 vaccine. Produced via immunoSEQ multiplex PCR; TCRdb's table is partial and in-frame only. The sample has some 82,000 clones; about 87% are singletons. The specimen comprised peripheral blood, sampled on day 0 of AZD1222 vaccination. Receptors originate from an adult in good health.

The chain uses TRBV7-6 and TRBJ1-4, with D unresolved. With 1 base removed from V and 0 bases from J, the gap between germline ends came to 6 bases. Germline CDR1 and CDR2: SGHVS and FNYEAQ. The CDR3 has 15 amino acids. The CDR3 protein is CASSLDHSTNEKLFF. As DNA, the CDR3 is TGTGCCAGCAGCTTAGATCATTCAACTAATGAAAAACTGTTTTTT.

V is TRBV19 and J is TRBJ1-2; a possible D gene is TRBD1 (5 bases). The V gene lost 3 bases and the J gene lost 8 bases, with 13 bases spanning the gap. In germline, CDR1 is LNHDA, CDR2 SQIVND (reference sequence). The CDR3 extends over 13 amino acids. The CDR3 DNA follows: TGTGCCAGTAGTATGAGGGGAGAGGAAGGCTACACCTTC. Its protein product is CASSMRGEEGYTF. The whole variable domain, filled in from reference TRBV19 and TRBJ1-2, reads DGGITQSPKYLFRKEGQNVTLSCEQNLNHDAMYWYRQDPGQGLRLIYYSQIVNDFQKGDIAEGYSVSREKKESFPLTVTSAQKNPTAFYLCASSMRGEEGYTFGSGTRLTVV.

The chain has TRBV28 and TRBJ2-7; D perhaps matches TRBD1 (6 bases). V shed 2 bases and J shed 4 bases, with 12 bases lying between them. There are 14 residues in the CDR3. CDR1 is MDHEN, CDR2 SYDVKM, per germline. In DNA form, the CDR3 reads TGTGCCAGCAGTTTACGGGGACAACTATACGAGCAGTACTTC. It encodes CASSLRGQLYEQYF.